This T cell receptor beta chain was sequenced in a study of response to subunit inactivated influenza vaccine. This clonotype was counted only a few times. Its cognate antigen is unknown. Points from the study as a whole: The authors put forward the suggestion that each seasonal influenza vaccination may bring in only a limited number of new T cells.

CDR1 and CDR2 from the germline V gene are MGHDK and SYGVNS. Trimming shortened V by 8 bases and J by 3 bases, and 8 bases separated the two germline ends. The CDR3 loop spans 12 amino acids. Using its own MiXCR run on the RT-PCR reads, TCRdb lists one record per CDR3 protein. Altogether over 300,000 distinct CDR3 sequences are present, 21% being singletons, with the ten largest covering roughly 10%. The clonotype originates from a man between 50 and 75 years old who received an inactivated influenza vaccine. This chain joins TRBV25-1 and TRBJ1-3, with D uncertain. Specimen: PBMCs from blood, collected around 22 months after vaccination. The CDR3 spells CASRADGNTIYF. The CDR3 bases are TGTGCCAGCCGGGCCGATGGAAACACCATATATTTT.